These 24 T cell receptor beta chains were all obtained from the same sample, sequenced in a study of blood T cell repertoires in COVID-19. Clones were read by immunoSEQ multiplex PCR, and TCRdb kept only the in-frame ones, dropping some. The repertoire holds around 70,000 clones, with roughly 76% as singletons. Sequencing was done on a sample of peripheral blood. Receptors originate from a woman between 65 and 79 years old with acute or convalescent COVID-19.

This clone was detected only a few times. This rearrangement joins TRBV7-9 to TRBJ2-7, with TRBD2 identical over 14 bases. CDR1 SEHNR and CDR2 FQNEAQ come from the germline V gene (reference sequence). V lost 4 bases and J lost 4; bases outside the gene matches: 3. This CDR3 region has 15 residues. The CDR3 DNA is TGTGCCAGCAGCTGGGGACTAGCGGGAGCTTACGAGCAGTACTTC. This encodes CASSWGLAGAYEQYF.

This clone was seen more than once but under ten times. This sequence joins TRBV4-2 and TRBJ2-1, with TRBD2 matching 12 bases. The length of the CDR3 is 17 residues. The germline V gene has CDR1 LGHNA and CDR2 YNFKEQ. The junction had 3 bases not matched to a gene; V was cut back by 1 base and J by 2 bases. As DNA, the CDR3 is TGTGCCAGCAGCCAAGCGGCTAGCGGGAGGGCCTACAATGAGCAGTTCTTC. Its protein is CASSQAASGRAYNEQFF.

This clone was counted once. The chain joins TRBV19 to TRBJ2-7; 8 nucleotides line up with TRBD1. The CDR3 extends over 14 amino acids. With V trimmed by 6 bases and J by 4 bases, 8 bases remained unmatched. CDR1 is LNHDA and CDR2 is SQIVND in the germline V gene (reference sequence). The CDR3 loop reads CASSSPGGAYEQYF. Here the CDR3 DNA reads TGTGCCAGTAGCTCACCAGGGGGCGCGTACGAGCAGTACTTC.

V is TRBV5-1 and J is TRBJ2-5, with a tentative D call TRBD2 (7 bases). CDR3 length: 15 amino acids. Trimming shortened V by 3 bases and J by 2 bases, and 14 bases separated the two germline ends. CDR1 and CDR2 from the germline V gene are SGHRS and YFSETQ. The CDR3 loop reads CASSWGGQIQETQYF. The CDR3 DNA is TGCGCCAGCAGCTGGGGGGGACAAATTCAAGAGACCCAGTACTTC.

The chain is built from TRBV5-1 and TRBJ2-5; TRBD1 matches 7 bases. Germline V lookup: CDR1 SGHRS, CDR2 YFSETQ. The junction had 4 bases not matched to a gene; V was cut back by 3 bases and J by 2 bases. The CDR3 has 14 amino acids. DNA of the CDR3: TGCGCCAGCAGCTCGGGACAGCAACAAGAGACCCAGTACTTC. Its translation is CASSSGQQQETQYF.

The CDR3 region has the DNA TGTGCCAGCAGCTCGGGATTGACAACTGGAAACACCATATATTTT. This translates into CASSSGLTTGNTIYF. The chain recombines TRBV5-8 with TRBJ1-3, with D unclear. Looked up from germline, CDR1 is SGHTS and CDR2 is YDEGEE. This CDR3 has 15 residues. The germline V and J ends were trimmed by 3 bases and 2 bases, with 12 bases remaining between them.

CDR3 sequence reads: CASSPGFWELFF. The CDR3 DNA follows: TGTGCCAGCAGCCCAGGGTTTTGGGAGCTGTTTTTT. This chain uses TRBV7-9 with TRBJ2-2; tentatively, D is TRBD1 (5 bases). The germline gives CDR1 SEHNR, CDR2 FQNEAQ (reference sequence). V was shortened by 5 bases and J by 9 bases, with 10 bases between the two germline ends. The CDR3 is 12 amino acids.

A note on this clone: One end of the junction does not line up with germline, which may come from a read error. Here the CDR3 reads CASVGDRAPNRGAF. The CDR3 DNA follows: TGTGCCAGCGTGGGGGACAGGGCGCCCAACCGGGGGGCCTTC. This rearrangement joins TRBV6-5 to TRBJ1-2; TRBD1 matches 9 bases. The length of the CDR3 is 14 residues. The germline V gene encodes CDR1 MNHEY and CDR2 SVGAGI.

This clone was recorded a few times. V usage is TRBV10-2 and J usage is TRBJ1-1; 9 nucleotides align to TRBD1. Trimming took 8 bases from V and 3 from J; bases not matched to a gene: 4. The CDR3 totals 13 residues. Germline V lookup: CDR1 WSHSY, CDR2 SAAADI. The CDR3 DNA reads as TGCGCCAGCGGCAGACAGGGGGACACTGAAGCTTTCTTT. Amino acid sequence: CASGRQGDTEAFF.

The rearrangement links TRBV18 to TRBJ1-4; 7 nucleotides agree with TRBD1. This CDR3 spans 16 amino acids. The germline V gene has CDR1 KGHSH and CDR2 LQKENI. V gave up 3 bases and J gave up 1 base; unmatched junction bases: 5. The CDR3 DNA follows: TGTGCCAGCTCACCTCGGGACAGCATAACTAATGAAAAACTGTTTTTT. Translated, it gives CASSPRDSITNEKLFF.

V usage is TRBV6-5 and J usage is TRBJ1-1; D is undetermined. The germline V gene encodes CDR1 MNHEY and CDR2 SVGAGI. Trimming took off 2 bases at V and 6 bases at J, with 16 bases between the two ends. This CDR3 contains 15 residues. This CDR3 is CASSYPGGSGAEAFF. In DNA form, the CDR3 reads TGTGCCAGCAGTTACCCAGGTGGATCCGGCGCTGAAGCTTTCTTT.

The V gene is TRBV11-2, the J gene TRBJ2-1; 7 nucleotides line up with TRBD1. The CDR3 has 17 amino acids. Germline lookup yields CDR1 SGHAT and CDR2 FQNNGV. The V gene end was trimmed by 0 bases and the J gene end by 2 bases; junction bases not matched to a gene: 7. The CDR3 nucleotides are TGTGCCAGCAGCTTAGATTCACAGGGGAACACCTACAATGAGCAGTTCTTC. Amino acids: CASSLDSQGNTYNEQFF. The full variable domain, completed using reference TRBV11-2 and TRBJ2-1, is EAGVAQSPRYKIIEKRQSVAFWCNPISGHATLYWYQQILGQGPKLLIQFQNNGVVDDSQLPKDRFSAERLKGVDSTLKIQPAKLEDSAVYLCASSLDSQGNTYNEQFFGPGTRLTVL.

The chain employs TRBV28 and TRBJ1-3; perhaps TRBD1 as D (5 bases). The germline CDR1 and CDR2 sequences are MDHEN and SYDVKM. This CDR3 region has 16 residues. V lost 3 bases and J lost 2, with 14 bases in between. Here the CDR3 reads CASSLGPGSAGNTIYF. The CDR3 nucleotides read TGTGCCAGCAGTTTGGGGCCAGGGTCTGCTGGAAACACCATATATTTT. The full variable domain, its missing parts supplied by reference TRBV28 and TRBJ1-3, is DVKVTQSSRYLVKRTGEKVFLECVQDMDHENMFWYRQDPGLGLRLIYFSYDVKMKEKGDIPEGYSVSREKKERFSLILESASTNQTSMYLCASSLGPGSAGNTIYFGEGSWLTVV.

This clone occurred a few times. The chain recombines TRBV9 with TRBJ1-4; D unresolved. The CDR3 covers 14 residues. Germline CDR1 reads SGDLS; CDR2 reads YYNGEE. Trimming stripped 1 base from V and 0 bases from J, with 4 bases between. The CDR3 nucleotides read TGTGCCAGCAGCGTACTTGCAACTAATGAAAAACTGTTTTTT. Protein: CASSVLATNEKLFF.

V and J are TRBV7-8 and TRBJ1-1; D perhaps matches TRBD1 (6 bases). The CDR3 is 14 residues long. From germline, CDR1 is SGHVS and CDR2 FQNEAQ. Trimming left V 6 bases short and J 4 bases short, with 15 bases between. The CDR3 coding sequence is TGTGCCAGCAGTCGCGGGGGCAGGGCCACTGAAGCTTTCTTT. The encoded protein is CASSRGGRATEAFF. The entire variable domain, with the rest obtained from reference TRBV7-8 and TRBJ1-1, is as follows: GAGVSQSPRYKVAKRGQDVALRCDPISGHVSLFWYQQALGQGPEFLTYFQNEAQLDKSGLPSDRFFAERPEGSVSTLKIQRTQQEDSAVYLCASSRGGRATEAFFGQGTRLTVV.

V gene TRBV6-5 combines with J gene TRBJ1-2, with 7 bases aligning to TRBD1. The CDR3 consists of 15 residues. The germline CDR1 and CDR2 sequences are MNHEY and SVGAGI. The ends lost 7 bases at V and 8 bases at J; junction bases unmatched: 16. CDR3 bases: TGTGCCAGCAATCCCCTGGGACAGCCATTAGGAGGCTACACCTTC. The encoded protein is CASNPLGQPLGGYTF.

The chain employs TRBV6-4 and TRBJ1-2, with 10 bases fitting TRBD1. In germline, CDR1 is MRHNA, CDR2 SNTAGT. V dropped 9 bases and J dropped 7; count of bases not matched to a gene: 14. The CDR3 runs 15 residues. In DNA form, the CDR3 reads TGTGCCAGTTCCTTATTTGGGACAGGGGAGTCTGGCTACACCTTC. Encoded protein: CASSLFGTGESGYTF.

The J gene is TRBJ1-1, the V gene TRBV28; possible D gene TRBD1, 5 bases. Trimming took 0 bases from V and 4 from J, leaving 9 bases between them. There are 14 residues in the CDR3. Germline V CDR1 and CDR2: MDHEN, SYDVKM. CDR3 coding DNA: TGTGCCAGCAGTTTATGGGGGGGAACCACTGAAGCTTTCTTT. This sequence encodes CASSLWGGTTEAFF.

This chain uses TRBV7-9 with TRBJ1-1; no clear D. The CDR3 runs 12 residues. The V and J ends lost 5 bases and 5 bases respectively, with 9 bases between them. Germline loops: CDR1 SEHNR, CDR2 FQNEAQ (reference sequence). CDR3 in DNA: TGTGCCAGCAGCCTCGGGTGGACTGAAGCTTTCTTT. It specifies CASSLGWTEAFF.

The chain couples TRBV12-3 or TRBV12-4 to TRBJ1-4; the match to TRBD1 covers 8 bases. V was pared by 10 bases and J by 7 bases, with 8 bases of the junction left unmatched. The CDR3 length is 13 residues. The CDR3 DNA reads as TGTGCCACAGGACAGGGACGGGGTGAAAAACTGTTTTTT. Amino acids: CATGQGRGEKLFF.

V gene TRBV7-6 combines with J gene TRBJ2-7, with 10 nucleotides matching TRBD2. The CDR3 is made up of 16 amino acids. The V gene's germline CDR1 is SGHVS and CDR2 FNYEAQ. The junction had 8 bases not matched to a gene; V was cut back by 1 base and J by 5 bases. The CDR3: CASSLGLAGVRDEQYF. CDR3 nucleotides: TGTGCCAGCAGCTTAGGGCTAGCGGGAGTTCGGGACGAGCAGTACTTC. The whole variable domain, remainder taken from reference TRBV7-6 and TRBJ2-7, is GAGVSQSPRYKVTKRGQDVALRCDPISGHVSLYWYRQALGQGPEFLTYFNYEAQQDKSGLPNDRFSAERPEGSISTLTIQRTEQRDSAMYRCASSLGLAGVRDEQYFGPGTRLTVT.

The chain carries TRBV2 and TRBJ1-5, with D unclear. The V gene lost 2 bases and the J gene lost 2 bases, with 10 bases spanning the gap. Germline V CDR1 and CDR2: SNHLY, FYNNEI. The CDR3 contains 15 residues. The CDR3: CASSESQVGNQPQHF. The CDR3 DNA sequence: TGTGCCAGCAGTGAAAGTCAGGTTGGCAATCAGCCCCAGCATTTT. Using reference TRBV2 and TRBJ1-5 for the parts outside the CDR3, the full variable domain is EPEVTQTPSHQVTQMGQEVILRCVPISNHLYFYWYRQILGQKVEFLVSFYNNEISEKSEIFDDQFSVERPDGSNFTLKIRSTKLEDSAMYFCASSESQVGNQPQHFGDGTRLSIL.

This clone was counted once. The chain is built from TRBV5-6 and TRBJ1-4, with 11 bases fitting TRBD1. Per the germline V gene, CDR1 is SGHDT and CDR2 is YYEEEE. The CDR3 spans 15 residues. Unmatched junction bases numbered 6, after V lost 3 bases and J lost 8 bases. The CDR3 region is CASSYGTGGGEKLFF. The CDR3 region has the DNA TGTGCCAGCAGCTACGGGACAGGGGGAGGAGAAAAACTGTTTTTT.

This clone was observed once. The chain employs TRBV12-3 or TRBV12-4 and TRBJ1-1; 7 bases are shared with TRBD1. The CDR3 loop spans 13 amino acids. V shed 6 bases and J 6 bases; nucleotides not matched to a gene: 7. The CDR3 nucleotides are TGTGCCAGCAGGATACAGGGGCGGCCTGAAGCTTTCTTT. This translates into CASRIQGRPEAFF.